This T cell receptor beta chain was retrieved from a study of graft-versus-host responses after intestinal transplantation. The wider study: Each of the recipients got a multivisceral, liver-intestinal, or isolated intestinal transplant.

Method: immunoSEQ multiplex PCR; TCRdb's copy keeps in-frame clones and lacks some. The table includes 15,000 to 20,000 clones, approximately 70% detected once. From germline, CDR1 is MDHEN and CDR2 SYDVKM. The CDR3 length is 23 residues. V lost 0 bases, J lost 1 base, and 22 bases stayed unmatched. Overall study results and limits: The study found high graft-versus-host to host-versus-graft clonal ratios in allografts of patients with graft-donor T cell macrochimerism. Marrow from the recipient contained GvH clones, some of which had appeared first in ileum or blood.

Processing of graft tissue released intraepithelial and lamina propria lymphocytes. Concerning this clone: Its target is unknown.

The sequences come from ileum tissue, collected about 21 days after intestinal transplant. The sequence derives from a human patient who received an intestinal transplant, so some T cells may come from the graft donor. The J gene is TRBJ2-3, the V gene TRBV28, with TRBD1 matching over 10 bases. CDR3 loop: CASSLWTGGPFRGPNGRTDTQYF. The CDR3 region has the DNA TGTGCCAGCAGTTTATGGACAGGGGGCCCCTTTAGGGGGCCAAATGGGCGCACAGATACGCAGTATTTT.